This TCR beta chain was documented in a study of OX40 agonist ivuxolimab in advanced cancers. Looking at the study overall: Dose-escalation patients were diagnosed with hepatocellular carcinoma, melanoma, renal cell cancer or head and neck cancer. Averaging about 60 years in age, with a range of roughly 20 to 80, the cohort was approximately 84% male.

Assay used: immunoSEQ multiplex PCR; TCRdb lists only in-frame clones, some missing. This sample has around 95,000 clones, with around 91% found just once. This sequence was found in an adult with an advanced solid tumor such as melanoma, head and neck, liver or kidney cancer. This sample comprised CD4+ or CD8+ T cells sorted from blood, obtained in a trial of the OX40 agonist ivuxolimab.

The chain's CDR3 is CASSQDRKQSVSPNTEAFF. The CDR3 DNA sequence: TGCGCCAGCAGCCAAGATAGAAAACAATCGGTGAGTCCTAACACTGAAGCTTTCTTT. V usage is TRBV4-1 and J usage is TRBJ1-1; no reliable D call. V was clipped by 0 bases and J by 2 bases, with 22 bases between them. The CDR3 loop spans 19 amino acids. Germline CDR1 MGHRA, CDR2 YSYEKL.